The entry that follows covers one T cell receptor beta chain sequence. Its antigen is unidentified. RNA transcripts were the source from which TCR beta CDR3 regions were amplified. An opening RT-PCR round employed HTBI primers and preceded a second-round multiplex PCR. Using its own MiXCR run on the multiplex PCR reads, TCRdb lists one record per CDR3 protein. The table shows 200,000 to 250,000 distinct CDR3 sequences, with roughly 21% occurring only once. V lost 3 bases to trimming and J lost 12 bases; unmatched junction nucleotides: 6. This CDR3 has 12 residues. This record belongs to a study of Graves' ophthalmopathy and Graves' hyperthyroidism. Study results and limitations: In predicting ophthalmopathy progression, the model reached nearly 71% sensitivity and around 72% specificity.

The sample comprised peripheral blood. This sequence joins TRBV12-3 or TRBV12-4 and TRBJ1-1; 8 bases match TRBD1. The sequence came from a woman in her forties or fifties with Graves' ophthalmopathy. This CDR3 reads CASSFDRGTTFF. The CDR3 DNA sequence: TGTGCCAGCAGTTTTGACAGGGGTACAACTTTCTTT.